A single sample is the source of the 32 T cell receptor beta chains below, sequenced in a study of blood T cell repertoires in COVID-19. The assay was immunoSEQ multiplex PCR, and TCRdb's table has in-frame clones only and misses some. The table has about 250,000 clones, around 82% seen once; the top ten hold 4.5% to 5%. Sequenced input: peripheral blood. Receptors were obtained from a woman of 80 years or more with active or convalescent COVID-19.

The J gene is TRBJ1-2, the V gene TRBV6-5, with 11 bases lining up with TRBD1. CDR3 size: 12 residues. With V trimmed by 7 bases and J by 8 bases, 3 bases remained unmatched. The germline gives CDR1 MNHEY, CDR2 SVGAGI. The CDR3 is CASIGTGGGYTF. Here the CDR3 DNA reads TGTGCCAGCATCGGGACAGGGGGAGGCTACACCTTC.

The chain uses TRBV9 and TRBJ2-5; D possibly corresponds to TRBD1 (5 bases). The CDR3 consists of 16 residues. V was cut by 0 bases and J by 0 bases, with 12 bases left in between. Germline V gives CDR1 SGDLS, CDR2 YYNGEE. CDR3 coding DNA: TGTGCCAGCAGCGTAGGGGGCACCTTGTACCAAGAGACCCAGTACTTC. As protein: CASSVGGTLYQETQYF.

The chain employs TRBV3-1 (or the pseudogene TRBV3-2) and TRBJ2-2; D ambiguous. V was shortened by 4 bases and J by 0 bases, with 3 bases between the two germline ends. The length of the CDR3 is 13 residues. Germline V CDR1 and CDR2: LGHDT, YNNKEL (reference sequence). DNA of the CDR3: TGTGCCAGCAGCCTCTCGAACACCGGGGAGCTGTTTTTT. The encoded protein is CASSLSNTGELFF.

The genes are TRBV2 and TRBJ2-7, with TRBD1 matching over 9 bases. The junction had 5 bases not matched to a gene; V was cut back by 10 bases and J by 1 base. The CDR3 consists of 13 residues. CDR1 and CDR2 (germline): SNHLY, FYNNEI. The CDR3 here is CATGQGSSYEQYF. The CDR3 bases are TGTGCCACCGGACAGGGGTCTTCCTACGAGCAGTACTTC.

The gene calls are TRBV28 and TRBJ1-2; 9 bases match TRBD1. Trimming cost V 10 bases and J 5 bases; bases outside gene matches: 20. The CDR3 totals 17 residues. CDR1 and CDR2 (germline): MDHEN, SYDVKM. In DNA form, the CDR3 reads TGTGCCACCAGGACAACCGGGACAGGGACGGCGGGTTATGGCTACACCTTC. Translation gives CATRTTGTGTAGYGYTF.

About this clone itself: At one end the junction does not follow the germline gene, possibly because of a read error. J is TRBJ2-3 and V is TRBV10-1, with 7 bases matching TRBD2. Germline lookup yields CDR1 WNHNN and CDR2 SYGVQD (reference sequence). The CDR3 contains 12 residues. For the CDR3, the DNA is TGTTTCGTAAACGAAAAGCGGGATTTGCTGTATTTT. Its translation is CFVNEKRDLLYF.

Worth noting for this clone: One end of the junction fails to match germline, which may point to a read error. The J gene is TRBJ1-1, the V gene TRBV5-1; TRBD1 might be the D (6 bases). CDR1 is SGHRS, CDR2 YFSETQ, per germline. The CDR3 length is 15 residues. This CDR3 reads CASSFQGPPNTEAFF. For the CDR3, the DNA is TGCGCGAGCAGCTTCCAGGGGCCACCCAACACTGAAGCTTTCTTT.

The CDR3 protein is CASSALAGGDHQYF. CDR3 DNA: TGCGCCAGCAGCGCCTTAGCGGGAGGGGATCATCAGTACTTC. The chain combines TRBV5-1 with TRBJ2-7, with 11 bases fitting TRBD2. The V and J ends lost 4 bases and 10 bases, in that order; junction bases with no gene match: 10. The CDR3 runs 14 residues. Germline CDR1 is SGHRS and CDR2 is YFSETQ. Full variable domain (rest looked up from reference TRBV5-1 and TRBJ2-7): KAGVTQTPRYLIKTRGQQVTLSCSPISGHRSVSWYQQTPGQGLQFLFEYFSETQRNKGNFPGRFSGRQFSNSRSEMNVSTLELGDSALYLCASSALAGGDHQYFGPGTRLTVT.

The V gene is TRBV2, the J gene TRBJ2-1, with 7 positions matching TRBD1. Germline CDR1 reads SNHLY; CDR2 reads FYNNEI. Trimming cost V 4 bases and J 9 bases; bases outside gene matches: 9. The CDR3 has 14 residues. CDR3 bases: TGTGCCAGCAGTGGACAGACAGGGTACGGTGAGCAGTTCTTC. Its protein product is CASSGQTGYGEQFF.

This clone was recorded once. The gene calls are TRBV6-5 and TRBJ2-7, with TRBD1 matching 8 bases. The CDR3 loop spans 15 amino acids. J gave up 1 base and V 6 bases, and 8 bases lay outside the gene matches. Germline lookup yields CDR1 MNHEY and CDR2 SVGAGI. CDR3 in amino acids: CASRLTGVESYEQYF. CDR3 nucleotides: TGTGCCAGCAGATTGACAGGGGTTGAGTCCTACGAGCAGTACTTC.

This chain uses TRBV5-1 with TRBJ1-1; D perhaps matches TRBD1 (5 bases). CDR1 is SGHRS, CDR2 YFSETQ, per germline. This CDR3 has 16 residues. V gave up 0 bases and J gave up 8 bases, with 20 bases separating them. DNA for the CDR3: TGCGCCAGCAGCTTGGAAACGGGGGTTCGAGGTGGCGAAGCTTTCTTT. Residues: CASSLETGVRGGEAFF.

The CDR3 sequence is CASSLDGRLDQPQHF. In DNA, the CDR3 is TGCGCCAGCAGCTTGGATGGCAGGTTGGATCAGCCCCAGCATTTT. V and J are TRBV5-1 and TRBJ1-5; D call uncertain. With 0 bases removed from V and 5 bases from J, the gap between germline ends came to 12 bases. Germline values: CDR1 SGHRS, CDR2 YFSETQ. The CDR3 contains 15 residues.

This chain connects TRBV15 to TRBJ1-4; D unclear. Looked up from germline, CDR1 is LNHNV and CDR2 is YYDKDF (reference sequence). With 0 bases removed from V and 8 bases from J, the gap between germline ends came to 4 bases. The CDR3 consists of 12 residues. The CDR3 reads CATSREREKLFF. DNA for the CDR3: TGTGCCACCAGCAGAGAACGGGAAAAACTGTTTTTT.

The V and J genes are TRBV27 and TRBJ2-7; 10 bases agree with TRBD2. Germline assignment: CDR1 MNHEY and CDR2 SMNVEV (reference sequence). J was trimmed by 6 bases and V by 4 bases; bases with no gene match: 6. The CDR3 loop spans 14 amino acids. The CDR3 spells CASSSAGGPSEQYF. The CDR3 DNA sequence: TGTGCCAGCAGTTCAGCGGGAGGGCCAAGCGAGCAGTACTTC.

The rearrangement joins TRBV12-3 or TRBV12-4 to TRBJ2-3; 9 nucleotides match TRBD1. The CDR3 sequence is 12 residues long. Trimming removed 5 bases from V and 14 bases from J; junction bases left unmatched: 8. CDR3 sequence (DNA): TGTGCCAGCAGTGCCTCCGGGACAGGGCTGTATTTT. Protein sequence: CASSASGTGLYF.

The rearrangement joins TRBV6-2 or TRBV6-3 to TRBJ2-2; 7 nucleotides line up with TRBD1. Germline CDR1 is MNHEY and CDR2 is SVGEGT. V was clipped by 7 bases and J by 6 bases; unmatched bases: 14. The CDR3 consists of 16 residues. The chain's CDR3 is CASTPDPTGIAGELFF. DNA for the CDR3: TGTGCCAGCACCCCCGACCCGACAGGGATAGCCGGGGAGCTGTTTTTT.

The chain carries TRBV2 and TRBJ1-1, with D perhaps matching TRBD1 (6 bases). Germline assignment: CDR1 SNHLY and CDR2 FYNNEI. The CDR3 has 14 amino acids. The V end was cut by 6 bases, the J end by 1 base, with 12 bases between. The CDR3 DNA follows: TGTGCCAGCAGAGAAACGGGACAGAACACTGAAGCTTTCTTT. Translation: CASRETGQNTEAFF.

The rearrangement uses TRBV6-6 and TRBJ2-7; 9 nucleotides align to TRBD1. The trim removed 9 bases at V and 5 bases at J, leaving 11 bases unmatched. The CDR3 totals 14 residues. Germline V gene data show CDR1 as MNHNY and CDR2 as SVGAGI (reference sequence). In nucleotides, the CDR3 is TGTGCCAGTAGGACAGGGGATTTTCTAGACGAGCAGTACTTC. This translates into CASRTGDFLDEQYF.

The rearrangement uses TRBV21-1 and TRBJ1-2; no DNA check was done on the table's D call, TRBD1. TRBV21-1 is tagged as a pseudogene. This CDR3 spans 14 amino acids. CDR3 amino acids: CASSKARGSYGYTF. Written as DNA, the CDR3 is TGTGCCAGCAGCAAAGCCAGGGGGTCCTATGGCTACACCTTC.

The J gene is TRBJ2-3, the V gene TRBV6-1, with 7 nucleotides matching TRBD1. The germline gives CDR1 MNHNS, CDR2 SASEGT. Germline trimming cut 0 bases from V and 4 bases from J; bases unmatched to any gene: 7. The CDR3 is made up of 16 amino acids. CDR3 nucleotide sequence: TGTGCCAGCAGTGAAGCAGGGCAGAGGGGGCCAGATACGCAGTATTTT. It specifies CASSEAGQRGPDTQYF.

The J gene is TRBJ1-2, the V gene TRBV7-2, with 9 bases aligning to TRBD1. V lost 4 bases to trimming and J lost 5 bases; unmatched junction nucleotides: 5. The CDR3 is 14 amino acids. CDR1 SGHTA and CDR2 FQGNSA come from the germline V gene. CDR3 sequence: CASSSRDRVYGYTF. CDR3 DNA: TGTGCCAGCAGCTCGCGGGACAGGGTTTATGGCTACACCTTC. The full variable domain, with the rest looked up from reference TRBV7-2 and TRBJ1-2, is GAGVSQSPSNKVTEKGKDVELRCDPISGHTALYWYRQSLGQGLEFLIYFQGNSAPDKSGLPSDRFSAERTGGSVSTLTIQRTQQEDSAVYLCASSSRDRVYGYTFGSGTRLTVV.

CDR3 amino acids: CASRERTDTQYF. The CDR3 DNA follows: TGTGCCAGCCGGGAGAGGACAGATACGCAGTATTTT. This chain uses TRBV2 with TRBJ2-3; a possible D gene is TRBD2 (6 bases). V lost 8 bases, J lost 3 bases, and 9 bases lay in between. CDR3 length: 12 residues. The germline gives CDR1 SNHLY, CDR2 FYNNEI. Full variable domain (missing parts from reference TRBV2 and TRBJ2-3): EPEVTQTPSHQVTQMGQEVILRCVPISNHLYFYWYRQILGQKVEFLVSFYNNEISEKSEIFDDQFSVERPDGSNFTLKIRSTKLEDSAMYFCASRERTDTQYFGPGTRLTVL.

The rearrangement joins TRBV28 to TRBJ1-2; 9 nucleotides agree with TRBD1. The CDR3 is 16 residues long. Trimming took 4 bases from V and 4 from J; bases not matched to a gene: 10. The germline V gene has CDR1 MDHEN and CDR2 SYDVKM. For the CDR3, the DNA is TGTGCCAGCAGTTCCCATCGGGACAGGGTCATCTATGGCTACACCTTC. This encodes CASSSHRDRVIYGYTF.

This chain joins TRBV2 and TRBJ2-5; TRBD1 agrees at 8 bases. V lost 6 bases and J lost 5; bases outside the gene matches: 14. Germline assignment: CDR1 SNHLY and CDR2 FYNNEI. The CDR3 totals 16 residues. CDR3 region: CASSQARAGGTETQYF. Written as DNA, the CDR3 is TGTGCCAGCAGCCAAGCGCGGGCAGGGGGCACGGAGACCCAGTACTTC.

As regards this clone: This CDR3 is missing its conserved last phenylalanine or tryptophan, likely due to a read error. The limits of the CDR3 on the DNA are not certain, so only TCRdb's listed CDR3 is given. V usage is TRBV23-1 and J usage is TRBJ1-1; the D call in the table, TRBD1, was not verified against the DNA. TRBV23-1 is an ORF; its function is uncertain. Inclusive of both ends, the CDR3 amounts to 11 amino acids. This CDR3 is CASRQQHQGLL.

The chain joins TRBV18 to TRBJ1-5; D perhaps matches TRBD1 (5 bases). Per the germline V gene, CDR1 is KGHSH and CDR2 is LQKENI. Trimming removed 3 bases at V and 16 bases at J, with 19 bases between. The CDR3 loop spans 13 amino acids. This chain's CDR3 is CASSPRMGREGHF. The CDR3 DNA follows: TGTGCCAGCTCACCTAGGATGGGCAGGGAAGGCCATTTT.

The rearrangement links TRBV4-2 to TRBJ2-2; 7 bases align to TRBD1. CDR1 LGHNA and CDR2 YNFKEQ come from the germline V gene. J lost 1 base, V lost 6 bases, and 5 bases had no gene match. The CDR3 is made up of 15 amino acids. DNA for the CDR3: TGTGCCAGCAGTCGGGGACAGTTGAACACCGGGGAGCTGTTTTTT. This encodes CASSRGQLNTGELFF.

The V gene is TRBV5-1, the J gene TRBJ1-4; tentatively, D is TRBD1 (6 bases). The CDR3 extends over 16 amino acids. In germline, CDR1 is SGHRS, CDR2 YFSETQ. The V end was cut by 1 base, the J end by 2 bases, with 12 bases between. The CDR3 is CASSLRGQITNEKLFF. The CDR3 DNA reads as TGCGCCAGCAGCTTGCGCGGACAGATCACTAATGAAAAACTGTTTTTT.

The V gene is TRBV28, the J gene TRBJ1-4, with 9 bases lining up with TRBD1. V was pared by 4 bases and J by 8 bases, with 11 bases of the junction left unmatched. Germline CDR1 MDHEN, CDR2 SYDVKM. The length of the CDR3 is 16 residues. The chain's CDR3 is CASSSPRTGAGEKLFF. DNA for the CDR3: TGTGCCAGCAGTTCCCCTCGGACAGGGGCGGGGGAAAAACTGTTTTTT.

In this sample, this clone turned up a few times. The chain carries TRBV6-2 or TRBV6-3 and TRBJ2-1; TRBD1 matches 12 bases. V dropped 2 bases and J dropped 16; count of bases not matched to a gene: 6. Looked up from germline, CDR1 is MNHEY and CDR2 is SVGEGT. This CDR3 is 13 amino acids long. The CDR3 region has the DNA TGTGCCAGCAGTTACGGGACAGGGGGCAAAAAATTCTTC. Protein product: CASSYGTGGKKFF.

This chain connects TRBV29-1 to TRBJ2-5; weak D call: TRBD1 (6 bases). V lost 1 base and J lost 4, with 10 bases in between. The CDR3 contains 13 residues. CDR1 and CDR2 (germline): SQVTM, ANQGSEA. DNA of the CDR3: TGCAGCGTTGAAGTGGGGGCGAGAGAGACCCAGTACTTC. As protein: CSVEVGARETQYF.

The table lists this clone with a count of one. The J gene is TRBJ2-7, the V gene TRBV6-5, with 8 positions matching TRBD1. Germline loops: CDR1 MNHEY, CDR2 SVGAGI. The CDR3 has 15 residues. The V and J ends lost 0 bases and 0 bases, in that order; junction bases with no gene match: 1. CDR3 residues: CASSYSTGASYEQYF. The CDR3, as DNA: TGTGCCAGCAGTTACTCGACAGGGGCCTCCTACGAGCAGTACTTC.